Listed below are T cell receptor beta chains from one sample, sequenced in a study of blood T cell repertoires in COVID-19. Clones were sequenced by immunoSEQ multiplex PCR, and TCRdb holds only the in-frame ones, with some missing. Here the sample spans about 44,000 clones, over 80% being singletons. The specimen sequenced was peripheral blood. The receptors were sampled from a woman aged 35 to 49 with acute or convalescent COVID-19. Both conserved end residues are part of each CDR3. A D gene is named only where the DNA matches it firmly. Expanded clones are given a class, and other clones once, few, many or no size at all.

CDR3aa	CDR3nt	d_gene	abundance	v_gene	j_gene
CASSSASLAGTYEQYF	TGTGCCAGCAGTTCAGCATCACTAGCGGGAACCTACGAGCAGTACTTC	TRBD2	NA	TRBV27	TRBJ2-7
CASSLFQGRSGYTF	TGTGCCAGCAGTTTATTTCAGGGGCGCAGTGGCTACACCTTC	NA	NA	TRBV27	TRBJ1-2
CAISEGLAGVGEQFF	TGTGCCATCAGTGAAGGGCTAGCGGGAGTCGGAGAGCAGTTCTTC	TRBD2	NA	TRBV10-3	TRBJ2-1
CASNKNAYEQYF	TGTGCCAGCAACAAGAATGCCTACGAGCAGTACTTC	NA	NA	TRBV6-6	TRBJ2-7
CASRVGGFSNEKLFF	TGTGCCAGCAGGGTAGGAGGGTTCTCTAATGAAAAACTGTTTTTT	NA	NA	TRBV2	TRBJ1-4
CASSRGQGHEKLFF	TGTGCCAGCAGTCGGGGCCAGGGGCATGAAAAACTGTTTTTT	NA	NA	TRBV2	TRBJ1-4
CASSSNLYNEQFF	TGTGCCAGCAGCTCCAACCTATACAATGAGCAGTTCTTC	NA	NA	TRBV7-3	TRBJ2-1
CASSLVRENTEAFF	TGCGCCAGCAGCTTGGTTCGGGAGAACACTGAAGCTTTCTTT	NA	NA	TRBV5-1	TRBJ1-1
CASSLNSEYGYTF	TGTGCCAGCAGCTTAAACTCCGAGTATGGCTACACCTTC	NA	NA	TRBV7-3	TRBJ1-2
CASSPPRTGDTDTQYF	TGTGCCAGCAGCCCACCCCGGACAGGGGACACAGATACGCAGTATTTT	TRBD1	NA	TRBV7-8	TRBJ2-3
CASSQDSPGDALGPLHF	TGTGCCAGCAGCCAAGATTCTCCAGGGGACGCCTTAGGACCCCTCCACTTT	NA	NA	TRBV4-2	TRBJ1-6
CASSVSMDTNTEAFF	TGTGCCAGCAGCGTCTCTATGGACACGAACACTGAAGCTTTCTTT	NA	NA	TRBV9	TRBJ1-1
CASSYRQGAMETQYF	TGTGCCAGCAGCTACCGACAGGGGGCAATGGAGACCCAGTACTTC	TRBD1	NA	TRBV5-6	TRBJ2-5
CSASSGEVDTQYF	TGCAGTGCTAGTTCGGGGGAAGTAGATACGCAGTATTTT	NA	NA	TRBV20-1	TRBJ2-3
CASRVSGQFNYGYTF	TGTGCCAGCAGGGTATCGGGACAGTTCAACTATGGCTACACCTTC	TRBD1	NA	TRBV2	TRBJ1-2
CASSLAGTGTEQYF	TGCGCCAGCAGCTTGGCCGGGACAGGGACCGAGCAGTACTTC	TRBD1	NA	TRBV5-1	TRBJ2-7
CSVARGEVTEAFF	TGCAGCGTGGCCAGGGGTGAGGTCACTGAAGCTTTCTTT	NA	NA	TRBV29-1	TRBJ1-1
CASSSEGQGISATNEKLFF	TGCGCCAGCAGCAGCGAGGGACAGGGGATTTCGGCAACTAATGAAAAACTGTTTTTT	TRBD1	NA	TRBV5-1	TRBJ1-4
CASSFSLALTRDTQYF	TGTGCCAGCAGCTTCTCACTAGCGCTCACTAGGGATACGCAGTATTTT	TRBD2	NA	TRBV11-2	TRBJ2-3
CASSPTGQATNEKLFF	TGTGCCAGCTCGCCCACAGGACAGGCAACTAATGAAAAACTGTTTTTT	TRBD1	NA	TRBV18	TRBJ1-4
CASGAGATSYEQYF	TGCGCTAGTGGAGCGGGGGCGACCTCCTACGAGCAGTACTTC	TRBD2	NA	TRBV5-1	TRBJ2-7
CAWSKRGDTDTQYF	TGTGCCTGGAGTAAGCGGGGGGACACAGATACGCAGTATTTT	TRBD2	few	TRBV30	TRBJ2-3
CAYIPDDRDTEAFF	TGTGCCTACATCCCGGATGACAGGGACACTGAAGCTTTCTTT	TRBD1	NA	TRBV30	TRBJ1-1
CASRGTGGFYEQYF	TGTGCCAGCAGGGGGACAGGGGGGTTCTACGAGCAGTACTTC	TRBD1	NA	TRBV2	TRBJ2-7
CAIAGGAGTFF	TGTGCCATCGCAGGGGGCGCGGGAACTTTCTTT	TRBD1	few	TRBV12-3/TRBV12-4	TRBJ1-1
CASSFGQGSPEAFF	TGTGCCAGCAGCTTTGGACAGGGAAGCCCAGAAGCTTTCTTT	TRBD1	NA	TRBV11-2	TRBJ1-1
CASSPDRDEKLFF	TGTGCCAGCAGCCCGGACAGGGACGAAAAACTGTTTTTT	TRBD1	NA	TRBV5-6	TRBJ1-4
CASSQAGGGLNEQFF	TGTGCCAGCAGTCAGGCTGGGGGGGGCCTCAATGAGCAGTTCTTC	NA	NA	TRBV7-9	TRBJ2-1
CASSVGVGGQMNTEAFF	TGTGCCAGCAGCGTAGGGGTAGGAGGACAGATGAACACTGAAGCTTTCTTT	NA	NA	TRBV9	TRBJ1-1
CASSRTAGQRNYEQYF	TGTGCCAGTAGCCGAACGGCGGGACAGCGAAACTACGAGCAGTACTTC	NA	NA	TRBV19	TRBJ2-7
CAWVGTSGANAFTDTQYF	TGTGCCTGGGTCGGGACTAGCGGGGCAAACGCCTTCACAGATACGCAGTATTTT	TRBD2	NA	TRBV30	TRBJ2-3
CASSQVRAGALDEQYF	TGCGCCAGCAGCCAAGTCCGCGCGGGGGCGTTAGACGAGCAGTACTTC	NA	NA	TRBV4-1	TRBJ2-7
CASSPTGTSGGNEQFF	TGTGCCAGCAGCCCGACTGGGACTAGCGGGGGCAATGAGCAGTTCTTC	TRBD2	once	TRBV14	TRBJ2-1
CSVGLGGAGELFF	TGCAGCGTTGGTTTAGGGGGGGCCGGGGAGCTGTTTTTT	NA	NA	TRBV29-1	TRBJ2-2
CASSIVGATIEAFF	TGTGCCAGTAGTATTGTAGGAGCTACCATTGAAGCTTTCTTT	NA	NA	TRBV19	TRBJ1-1
CASNLPGQGSKNIQYF	TGTGCCAGTAACCTACCGGGACAGGGGAGCAAAAACATTCAGTACTTC	TRBD1	NA	TRBV19	TRBJ2-4
CASSLRGSYNEQFF	TGTGCCAGCAGTTTGCGGGGGTCCTACAATGAGCAGTTCTTC	TRBD2	NA	TRBV28	TRBJ2-1
CASSLGTGAHYGYTF	TGCGCCAGCAGCTTGGGTACAGGGGCCCACTATGGCTACACCTTC	TRBD1	NA	TRBV5-1	TRBJ1-2
CASSMGQGPLFGTEAFF	TGTGCCAGCAGCATGGGACAGGGTCCCCTTTTTGGCACTGAAGCTTTCTTT	TRBD1	NA	TRBV7-6	TRBJ1-1
CASSTRDTAGGYTF	TGTGCCAGCAGCACCAGAGACACAGCAGGTGGCTACACCTTC	NA	NA	TRBV9	TRBJ1-2
CASSISWTGDLKLTMNRNQPQHF	TGTGCCAGCAGTATCTCTTGGACGGGCGACCTAAAACTTACAATGAACAGGAATCAGCCCCAGCATTTT	NA	NA	TRBV27	TRBJ1-5
CASTTQGQGNPDTQYF	TGTGCCAGCACCACCCAGGGGCAGGGGAACCCAGATACGCAGTATTTT	NA	NA	TRBV28	TRBJ2-3
CASSIRTGYSGNTIYF	TGTGCCAGCAGCATTCGTACAGGATATTCTGGAAACACCATATATTTT	NA	NA	TRBV5-6	TRBJ1-3
CASRLSGFYYGYTF	TGTGCCAGCAGACTATCCGGGTTCTATTATGGCTACACCTTC	NA	NA	TRBV28	TRBJ1-2
CASSPGIISGNTIYF	TGTGCCAGCAGTCCAGGAATCATCTCTGGAAACACCATATATTTT	NA	NA	TRBV28	TRBJ1-3
CASSEGGLGLNEQFF	TGTGCCAGCAGTGAAGGGGGACTAGGACTAAATGAGCAGTTCTTC	TRBD2	NA	TRBV2	TRBJ2-1
CASSKVQQGAVEKLFF	TGTGCCAGCAGCAAAGTGCAGCAGGGGGCTGTTGAAAAACTGTTTTTT	NA	NA	TRBV21-1	TRBJ1-4
CASTRGGQGVGQPQHF	TGTGCCAGTACCCGAGGAGGGCAGGGGGTCGGTCAGCCCCAGCATTTT	TRBD1	NA	TRBV19	TRBJ1-5
CASRRGGDQPQHF	TGTGCCAGCAGGAGAGGGGGCGATCAGCCCCAGCATTTT	TRBD1	once	TRBV6-5	TRBJ1-5
CASTWGVPEQYF	TGTGCCAGCACCTGGGGGGTCCCCGAGCAGTACTTC	NA	NA	TRBV7-8	TRBJ2-7
CASSPPGRGAETQYF	TGTGCCAGCAGTCCCCCCGGCAGGGGAGCAGAGACCCAGTACTTC	NA	NA	TRBV25-1	TRBJ2-5
CASSQVGTDNNSPLHF	TGTGCCAGCAGCCAAGTAGGGACAGATAATAATTCACCCCTCCACTTT	TRBD1	few	TRBV4-2	TRBJ1-6
CATGQGGYTF	TGTGCCACCGGACAGGGGGGCTACACCTTC	TRBD1	NA	TRBV10-3	TRBJ1-2
CASSLEEGGLREAFF	TGCGCCAGCAGCTTGGAGGAGGGCGGCCTCAGAGAAGCTTTCTTT	NA	NA	TRBV5-1	TRBJ1-1
CASSGTSGGTANEQFF	TGTGCCAGCAGCGGGACTAGCGGGGGTACCGCGAATGAGCAGTTCTTC	TRBD2	NA	TRBV2	TRBJ2-1